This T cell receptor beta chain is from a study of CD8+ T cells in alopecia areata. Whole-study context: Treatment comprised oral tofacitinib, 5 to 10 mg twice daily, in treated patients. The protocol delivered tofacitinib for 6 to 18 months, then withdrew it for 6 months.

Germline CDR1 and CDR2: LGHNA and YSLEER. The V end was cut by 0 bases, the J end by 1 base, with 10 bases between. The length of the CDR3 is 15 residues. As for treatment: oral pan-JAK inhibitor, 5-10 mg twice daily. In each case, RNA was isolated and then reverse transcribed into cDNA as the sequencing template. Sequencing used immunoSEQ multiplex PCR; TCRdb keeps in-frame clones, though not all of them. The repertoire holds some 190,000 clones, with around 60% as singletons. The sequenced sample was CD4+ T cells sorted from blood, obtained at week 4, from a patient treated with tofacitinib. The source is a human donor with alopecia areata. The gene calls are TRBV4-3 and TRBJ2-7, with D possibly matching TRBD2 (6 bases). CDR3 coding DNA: TGCGCCAGCAGCCAAGACACTAGCAGGTCCTACGAGCAGTACTTC. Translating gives CASSQDTSRSYEQYF.